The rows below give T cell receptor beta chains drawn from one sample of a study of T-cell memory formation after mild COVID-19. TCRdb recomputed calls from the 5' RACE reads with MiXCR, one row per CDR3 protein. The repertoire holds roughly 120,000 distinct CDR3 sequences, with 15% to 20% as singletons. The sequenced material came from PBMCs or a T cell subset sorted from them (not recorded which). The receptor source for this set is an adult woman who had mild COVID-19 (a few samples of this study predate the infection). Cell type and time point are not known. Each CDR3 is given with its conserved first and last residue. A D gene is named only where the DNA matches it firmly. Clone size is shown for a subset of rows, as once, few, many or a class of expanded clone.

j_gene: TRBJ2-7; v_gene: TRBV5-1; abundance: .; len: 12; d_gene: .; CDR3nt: TGCGCCAGCGGCGAAACTACCTACGAGCAGTACTTC; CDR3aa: CASGETTYEQYF
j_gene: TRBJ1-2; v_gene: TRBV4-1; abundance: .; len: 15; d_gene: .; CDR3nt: TGCGCCAGCAGCCACCTGGCCGCGTCTAACTATGGCTACACCTTC; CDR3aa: CASSHLAASNYGYTF
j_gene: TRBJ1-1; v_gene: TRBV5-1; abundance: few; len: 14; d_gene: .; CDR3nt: TGCGCCAGCAGCTTGGAGAGGGGGAACACTGAAGCTTTCTTT; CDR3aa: CASSLERGNTEAFF
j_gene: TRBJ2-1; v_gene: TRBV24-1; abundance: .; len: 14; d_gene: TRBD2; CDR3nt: TGTGCCACCAGTGTACTAGCGGGAGGGGGTGAGCAGTTCTTC; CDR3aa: CATSVLAGGGEQFF
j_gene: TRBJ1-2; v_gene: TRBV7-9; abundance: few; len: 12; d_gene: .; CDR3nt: TGTGCCAGCAGCTCGGGAGGCAATGGCTACACCTTC; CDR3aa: CASSSGGNGYTF
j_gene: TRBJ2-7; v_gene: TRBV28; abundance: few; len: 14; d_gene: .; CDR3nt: TGTGCCAGCAGTTTCGGTAATAGGATATACGAGCAGTACTTC; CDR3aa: CASSFGNRIYEQYF
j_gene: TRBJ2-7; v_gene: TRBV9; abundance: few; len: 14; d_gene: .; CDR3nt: TGTGCCAGCAGCCTAGGACTTCTAAGTCACGAGCAGTACTTC; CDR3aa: CASSLGLLSHEQYF
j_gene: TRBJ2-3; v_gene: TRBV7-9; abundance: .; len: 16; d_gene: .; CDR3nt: TGTGCCAGCAGCTTCGGCGGCGGTCCGTTATTAGATACGCAGTATTTT; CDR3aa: CASSFGGGPLLDTQYF
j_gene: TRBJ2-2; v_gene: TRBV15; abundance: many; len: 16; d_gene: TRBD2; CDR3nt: TGTGCCACCAGCAGAGGAGCGGGAGAGAACACCGGGGAGCTGTTTTTT; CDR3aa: CATSRGAGENTGELFF
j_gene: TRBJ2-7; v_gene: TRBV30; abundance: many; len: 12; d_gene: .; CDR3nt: TGTGCCTGGAGTGGGGGATACTACGAGCAGTACTTC; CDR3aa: CAWSGGYYEQYF
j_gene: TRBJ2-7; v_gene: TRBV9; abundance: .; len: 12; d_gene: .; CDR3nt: TGTGCCAGCAGCCAGGGGGGTTACGAGCAGTACTTC; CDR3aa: CASSQGGYEQYF
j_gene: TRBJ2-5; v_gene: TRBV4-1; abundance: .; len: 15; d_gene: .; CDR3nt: TGCGCCAGCAGCCATGAGACCCAGGGGCCCTGGGCCCAGTACTTC; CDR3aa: CASSHETQGPWAQYF
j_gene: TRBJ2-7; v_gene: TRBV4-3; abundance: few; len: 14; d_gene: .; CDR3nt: TGCGCCAGCAGCCAAGCGCCAGGCACCTACGAGCAGTACTTC; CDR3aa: CASSQAPGTYEQYF
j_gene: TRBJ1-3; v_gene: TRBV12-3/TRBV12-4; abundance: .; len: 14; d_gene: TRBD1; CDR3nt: TGTGCCAGCTACCCGGCAGGGGGAGGAAACACCATATATTTT; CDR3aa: CASYPAGGGNTIYF
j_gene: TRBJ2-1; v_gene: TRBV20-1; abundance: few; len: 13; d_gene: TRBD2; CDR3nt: TGCAGTGCCAATAGCGGGGCTTACAATGAGCAGTTCTTC; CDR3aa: CSANSGAYNEQFF
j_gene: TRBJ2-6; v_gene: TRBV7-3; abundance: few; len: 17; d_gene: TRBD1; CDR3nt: TGTGCCAGCAGCCATCAACAGGGGTTGATAGGGGCCAACGTCCTGACTTTC; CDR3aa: CASSHQQGLIGANVLTF
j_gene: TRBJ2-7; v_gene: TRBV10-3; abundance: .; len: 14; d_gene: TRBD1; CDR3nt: TGTGCCATCAGGACAGGGGGCTTATCCTACGAGCAGTACTTC; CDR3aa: CAIRTGGLSYEQYF
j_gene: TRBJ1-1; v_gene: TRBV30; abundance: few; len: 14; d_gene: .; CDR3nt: TGTGCCTGGAGCCAGGGAGGGTTGAACACTGAAGCTTTCTTT; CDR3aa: CAWSQGGLNTEAFF
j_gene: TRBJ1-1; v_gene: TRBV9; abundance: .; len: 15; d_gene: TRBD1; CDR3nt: TGTGCCAGCAGCCCGCCGGACAGGGGGCGGGGTGAAGCTTTCTTT; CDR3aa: CASSPPDRGRGEAFF
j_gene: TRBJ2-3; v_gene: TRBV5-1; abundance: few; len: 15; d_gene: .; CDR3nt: TGCGCCAGCAGCCCAGCCCTGAGCGGGCCGGGGCGGGAGTATTTT; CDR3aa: CASSPALSGPGREYF
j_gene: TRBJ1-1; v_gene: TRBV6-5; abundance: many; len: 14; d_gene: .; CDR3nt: TGTGCCAGCAGTTACCAGGAGCTAAACACTGAAGCTTTCTTT; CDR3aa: CASSYQELNTEAFF
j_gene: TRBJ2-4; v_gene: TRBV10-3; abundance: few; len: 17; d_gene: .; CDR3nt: TGTGCCATCAGTGCTGGGGCCGGGCTCGGGACCAAAAACATTCAGTACTTC; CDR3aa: CAISAGAGLGTKNIQYF
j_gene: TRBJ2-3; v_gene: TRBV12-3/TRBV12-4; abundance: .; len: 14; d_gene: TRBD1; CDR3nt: TGTGCCAGCAGATTGGGACAGGGAGCAGATACGCAGTATTTT; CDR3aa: CASRLGQGADTQYF
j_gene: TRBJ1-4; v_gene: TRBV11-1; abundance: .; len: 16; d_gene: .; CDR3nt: TGTGCCAGCACGCTCGGGATAGATGCAACTAATGAAAAACTGTTTTTT; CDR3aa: CASTLGIDATNEKLFF
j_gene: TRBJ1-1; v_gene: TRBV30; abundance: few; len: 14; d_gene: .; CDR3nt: TGTGCCTGGACGGGGAGAGGGATGGTCACTGAAGCTTTCTTT; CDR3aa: CAWTGRGMVTEAFF
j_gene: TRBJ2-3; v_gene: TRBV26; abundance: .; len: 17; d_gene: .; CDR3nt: TGTGCCAGCAGTTCTCTTTTGCGGGGGGGGACCCACCATACGCAGTATTTT; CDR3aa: CASSSLLRGGTHHTQYF
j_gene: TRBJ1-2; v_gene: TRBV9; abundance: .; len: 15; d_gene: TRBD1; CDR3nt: TGTGCCAGCAGCGTCTTCCGGGACAGTGACAATGGCTACACCTTC; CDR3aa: CASSVFRDSDNGYTF
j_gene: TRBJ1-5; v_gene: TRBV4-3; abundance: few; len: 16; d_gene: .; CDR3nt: TGCGCCAGCAGCCAGGACCTCAGGACTAACAATCAGCCCCAGCATTTT; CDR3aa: CASSQDLRTNNQPQHF
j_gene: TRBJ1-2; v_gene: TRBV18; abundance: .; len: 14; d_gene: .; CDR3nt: TGTGCCAGCTCACCTTCGCAGGGCAACTATGGCTACACCTTC; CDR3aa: CASSPSQGNYGYTF
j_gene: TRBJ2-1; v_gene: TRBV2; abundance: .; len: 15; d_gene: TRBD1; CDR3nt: TGTGCCAGCAGTTCGGGACAGGGGACGGTGAATGAGCAGTTCTTC; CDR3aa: CASSSGQGTVNEQFF
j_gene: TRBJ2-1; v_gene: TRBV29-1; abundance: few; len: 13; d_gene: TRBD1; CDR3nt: TGCAGCGTCGACCGGGACAGGGGGGCAGAGCAGTTCTTC; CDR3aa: CSVDRDRGAEQFF
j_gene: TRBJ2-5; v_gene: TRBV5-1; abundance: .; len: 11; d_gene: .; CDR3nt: TGCGCCAGCAGTACCGAAGAGACCCAGTACTTC; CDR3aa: CASSTEETQYF
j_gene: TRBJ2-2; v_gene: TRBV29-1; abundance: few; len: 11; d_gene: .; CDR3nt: TGCAGCGTTGAGGCGACCGGGGAGCTGTTTTTT; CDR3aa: CSVEATGELFF
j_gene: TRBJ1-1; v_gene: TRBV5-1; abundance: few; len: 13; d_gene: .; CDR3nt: TGCGCCAGCAGCCCCGGGCTAAACACTGAAGCTTTCTTT; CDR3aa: CASSPGLNTEAFF
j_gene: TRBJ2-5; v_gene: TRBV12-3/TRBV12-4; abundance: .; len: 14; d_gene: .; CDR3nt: TGTGCCAGCAGTTTAGGGGGGGCACAAGAGACCCAGTACTTC; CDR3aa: CASSLGGAQETQYF
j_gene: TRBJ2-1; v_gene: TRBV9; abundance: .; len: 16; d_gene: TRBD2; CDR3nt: TGTGCCAGCAGCGTGAGAGCGGGAGGGCCCGAGAATGAGCAGTTCTTC; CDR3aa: CASSVRAGGPENEQFF
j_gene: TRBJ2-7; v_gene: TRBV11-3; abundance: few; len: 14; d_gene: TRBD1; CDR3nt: TGTGCCAGCAGCCCGACAGGGGCTACCTACGAGCAGTACTTC; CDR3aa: CASSPTGATYEQYF
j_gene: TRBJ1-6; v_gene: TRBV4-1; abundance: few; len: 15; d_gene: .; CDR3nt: TGCGCCAGCAGCCGAGGTTGGGCGGAGAATTCACCCCTCCACTTT; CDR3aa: CASSRGWAENSPLHF
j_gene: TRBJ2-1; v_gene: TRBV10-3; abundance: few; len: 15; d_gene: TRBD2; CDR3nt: TGTGCCATCAGTGCTGGGGGGGATTCCTACAATGAGCAGTTCTTC; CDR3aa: CAISAGGDSYNEQFF
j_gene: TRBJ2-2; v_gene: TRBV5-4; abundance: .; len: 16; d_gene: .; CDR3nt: TGTGCCAGCACACGATCAGGGTTCGCGAACACCGGGGAGCTGTTTTTT; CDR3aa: CASTRSGFANTGELFF
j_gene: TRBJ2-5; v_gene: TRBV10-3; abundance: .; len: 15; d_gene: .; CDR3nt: TGTGCCATCAGTGAAGGGAAACTAGACAAAGAGACCCAGTACTTC; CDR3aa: CAISEGKLDKETQYF
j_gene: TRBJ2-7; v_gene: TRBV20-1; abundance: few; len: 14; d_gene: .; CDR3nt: TGCAGTGCTAGATCGGTGTCGGGCTCCTACGAGCAGTACTTC; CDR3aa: CSARSVSGSYEQYF
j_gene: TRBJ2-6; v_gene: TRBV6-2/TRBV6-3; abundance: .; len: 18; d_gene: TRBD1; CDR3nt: TGTGCCAGCGGACCTCAGACAGGGGACCCCTCTGGGGCCAACGTCCTGACTTTC; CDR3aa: CASGPQTGDPSGANVLTF
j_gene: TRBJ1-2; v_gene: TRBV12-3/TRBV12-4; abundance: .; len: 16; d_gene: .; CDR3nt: TGTGCCAGCAGGGGAAAAGGGTTATGGATAGACTATGGCTACACCTTC; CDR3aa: CASRGKGLWIDYGYTF
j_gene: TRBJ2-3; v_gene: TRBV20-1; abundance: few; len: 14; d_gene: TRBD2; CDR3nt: TGCAGTTCTAGCGGGGGCCAACCAATGGATACGCAGTATTTT; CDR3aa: CSSSGGQPMDTQYF
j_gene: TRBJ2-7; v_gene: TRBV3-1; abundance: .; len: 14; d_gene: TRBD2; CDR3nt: TGTGCCAGCAGGTCCGGGACTAGCGGGAGTAAGCAGTACTTC; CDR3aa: CASRSGTSGSKQYF
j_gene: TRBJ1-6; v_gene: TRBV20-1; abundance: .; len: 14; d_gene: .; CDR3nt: TGCAGTGCTAGGGCCGGGCTCCATAATTCACCCCTCCACTTT; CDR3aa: CSARAGLHNSPLHF
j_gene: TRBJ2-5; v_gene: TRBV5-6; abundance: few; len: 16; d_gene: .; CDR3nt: TGTGCCAGCAGCTTATCCATCCGGGGAGATTGGGAGACCCAGTACTTC; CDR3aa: CASSLSIRGDWETQYF
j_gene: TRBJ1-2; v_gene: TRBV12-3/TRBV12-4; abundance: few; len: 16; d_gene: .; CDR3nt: TGTGCCAGCACCCCTACTTTTGTCGGGCAGGGCTATGGCTACACCTTC; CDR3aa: CASTPTFVGQGYGYTF
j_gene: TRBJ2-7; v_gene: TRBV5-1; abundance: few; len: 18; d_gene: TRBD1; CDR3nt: TGCGCCAGCAGCTTGAGACGGCCGGGACAGGGGAGCTCCTACGAGCAGTACTTC; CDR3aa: CASSLRRPGQGSSYEQYF